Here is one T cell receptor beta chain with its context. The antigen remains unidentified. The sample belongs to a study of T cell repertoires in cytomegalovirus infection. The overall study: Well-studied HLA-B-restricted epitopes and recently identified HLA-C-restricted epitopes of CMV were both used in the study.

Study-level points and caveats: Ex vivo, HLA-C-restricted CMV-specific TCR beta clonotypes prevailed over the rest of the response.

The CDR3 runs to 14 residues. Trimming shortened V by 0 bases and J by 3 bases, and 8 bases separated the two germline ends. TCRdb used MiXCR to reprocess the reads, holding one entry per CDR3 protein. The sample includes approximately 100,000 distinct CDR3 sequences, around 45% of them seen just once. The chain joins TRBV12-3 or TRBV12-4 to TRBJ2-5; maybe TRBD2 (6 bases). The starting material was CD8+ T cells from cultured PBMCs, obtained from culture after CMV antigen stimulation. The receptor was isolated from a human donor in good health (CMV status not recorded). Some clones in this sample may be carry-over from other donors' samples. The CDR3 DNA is TGTGCCAGCAGTTTAGCGTGGGGGGAAGAGACCCAGTACTTC. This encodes CASSLAWGEETQYF.